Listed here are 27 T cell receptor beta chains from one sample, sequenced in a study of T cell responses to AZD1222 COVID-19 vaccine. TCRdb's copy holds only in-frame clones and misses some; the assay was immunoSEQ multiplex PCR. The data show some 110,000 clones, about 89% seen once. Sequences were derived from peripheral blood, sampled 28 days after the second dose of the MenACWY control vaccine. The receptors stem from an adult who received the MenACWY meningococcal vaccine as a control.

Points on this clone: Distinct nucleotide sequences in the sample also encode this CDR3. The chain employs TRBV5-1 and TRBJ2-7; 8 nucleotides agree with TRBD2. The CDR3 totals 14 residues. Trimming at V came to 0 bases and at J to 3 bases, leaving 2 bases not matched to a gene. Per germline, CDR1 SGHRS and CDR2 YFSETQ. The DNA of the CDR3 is TGCGCCAGCAGCTTGGGCGGGGGGAGCTACGAGCAGTACTTC. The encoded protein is CASSLGGGSYEQYF.

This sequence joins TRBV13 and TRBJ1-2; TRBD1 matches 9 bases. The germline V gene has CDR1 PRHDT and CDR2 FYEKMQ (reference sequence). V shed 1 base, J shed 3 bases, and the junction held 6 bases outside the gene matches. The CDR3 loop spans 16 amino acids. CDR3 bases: TGTGCCAGCAGCTTAGCAAAGGGACAGGGTGACTATGGCTACACCTTC. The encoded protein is CASSLAKGQGDYGYTF. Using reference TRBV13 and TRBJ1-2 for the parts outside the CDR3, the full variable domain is AAGVIQSPRHLIKEKRETATLKCYPIPRHDTVYWYQQGPGQDPQFLISFYEKMQSDKGSIPDRFSAQQFSDYHSELNMSSLELGDSALYFCASSLAKGQGDYGYTFGSGTRLTVV.

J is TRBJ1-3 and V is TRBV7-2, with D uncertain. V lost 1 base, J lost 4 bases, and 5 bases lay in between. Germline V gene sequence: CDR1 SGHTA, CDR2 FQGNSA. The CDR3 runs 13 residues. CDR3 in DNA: TGTGCCAGCAGCTTAGGTTGGGGAAACACCATATATTTT. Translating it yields CASSLGWGNTIYF.

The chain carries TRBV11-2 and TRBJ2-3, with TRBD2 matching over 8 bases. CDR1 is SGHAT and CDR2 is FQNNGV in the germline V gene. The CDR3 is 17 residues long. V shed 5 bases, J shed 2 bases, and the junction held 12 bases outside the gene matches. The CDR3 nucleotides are TGTGCCAGCAGCCCCCGGGGAGCGGGGGCCCCCACAGATACGCAGTATTTT. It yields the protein CASSPRGAGAPTDTQYF.

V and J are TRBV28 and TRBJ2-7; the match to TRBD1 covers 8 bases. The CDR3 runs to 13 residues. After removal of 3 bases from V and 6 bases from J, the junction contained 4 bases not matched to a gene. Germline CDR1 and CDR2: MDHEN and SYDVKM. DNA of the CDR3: TGTGCCAGCAGTTTGACAGGGGCGGCCGAGCAGTACTTC. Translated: CASSLTGAAEQYF.

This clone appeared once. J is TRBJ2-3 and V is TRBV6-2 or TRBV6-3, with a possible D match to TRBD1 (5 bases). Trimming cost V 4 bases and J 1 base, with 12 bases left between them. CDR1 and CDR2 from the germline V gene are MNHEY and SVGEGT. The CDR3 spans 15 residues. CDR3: CASSLGRRGTDTQYF. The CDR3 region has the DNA TGTGCCAGCAGTTTAGGGCGCAGGGGCACAGATACGCAGTATTTT.

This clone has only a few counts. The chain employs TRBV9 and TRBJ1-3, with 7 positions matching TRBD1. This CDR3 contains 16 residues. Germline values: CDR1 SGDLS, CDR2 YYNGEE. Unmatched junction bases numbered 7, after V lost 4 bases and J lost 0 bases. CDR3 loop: CASSPTGISSGNTIYF. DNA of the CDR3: TGTGCCAGCAGCCCGACAGGGATCAGCTCTGGAAACACCATATATTTT. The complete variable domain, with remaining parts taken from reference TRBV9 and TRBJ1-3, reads DSGVTQTPKHLITATGQRVTLRCSPRSGDLSVYWYQQSLDQGLQFLIQYYNGEERAKGNILERFSAQQFPDLHSELNLSSLELGDSALYFCASSPTGISSGNTIYFGEGSWLTVV.

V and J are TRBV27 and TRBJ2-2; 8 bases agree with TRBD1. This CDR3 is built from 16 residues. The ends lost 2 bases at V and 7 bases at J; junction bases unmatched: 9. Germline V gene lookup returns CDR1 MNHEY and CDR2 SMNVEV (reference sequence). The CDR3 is CASSLRPGGDGGELFF. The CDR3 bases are TGTGCCAGCAGTTTACGTCCAGGGGGCGATGGCGGGGAGCTGTTTTTT.

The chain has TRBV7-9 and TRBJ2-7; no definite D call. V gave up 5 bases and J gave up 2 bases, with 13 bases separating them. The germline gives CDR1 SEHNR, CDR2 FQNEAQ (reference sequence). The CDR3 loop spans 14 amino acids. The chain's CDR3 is CASSPVHDTYEQYF. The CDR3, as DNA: TGTGCCAGCAGCCCAGTTCACGATACCTACGAGCAGTACTTC.

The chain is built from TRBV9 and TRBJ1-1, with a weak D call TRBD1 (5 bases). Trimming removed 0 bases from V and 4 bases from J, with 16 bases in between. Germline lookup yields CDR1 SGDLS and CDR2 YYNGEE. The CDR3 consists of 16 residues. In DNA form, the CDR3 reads TGTGCCAGCAGCGTAGTCAGGGCAGGGATGGTCACTGAAGCTTTCTTT. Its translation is CASSVVRAGMVTEAFF.

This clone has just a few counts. The CDR3 spells CAIRQGRDTQYF. CDR3 coding DNA: TGTGCCATTAGACAGGGGAGAGATACGCAGTATTTT. This chain joins TRBV28 and TRBJ2-3; 8 bases agree with TRBD1. Germline lookup yields CDR1 MDHEN and CDR2 SYDVKM. This CDR3 region has 12 residues. J was trimmed by 5 bases and V by 10 bases; bases with no gene match: 5.

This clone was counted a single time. CDR3 loop: CASSKDSPLHF. The CDR3, as DNA: TGTGCCAGCAGTAAGGATTCACCCCTCCACTTT. The chain carries TRBV28 and TRBJ1-6; D call uncertain. The CDR3 is made up of 11 amino acids. CDR1 is MDHEN and CDR2 is SYDVKM in the germline V gene. V shed 5 bases and J shed 8 bases, with 4 bases lying between them.

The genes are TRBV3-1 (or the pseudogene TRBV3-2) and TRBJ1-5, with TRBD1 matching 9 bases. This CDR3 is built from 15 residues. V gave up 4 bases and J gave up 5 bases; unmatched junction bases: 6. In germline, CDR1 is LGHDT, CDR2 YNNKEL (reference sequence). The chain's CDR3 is CASSLGQGFDQPQHF. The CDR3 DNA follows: TGTGCCAGCAGCCTCGGACAGGGGTTCGATCAGCCCCAGCATTTT.

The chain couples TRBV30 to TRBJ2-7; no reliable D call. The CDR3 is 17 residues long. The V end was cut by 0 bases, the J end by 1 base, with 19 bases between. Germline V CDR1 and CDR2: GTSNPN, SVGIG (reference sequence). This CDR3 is CAWSVLFYLELSYEQYF. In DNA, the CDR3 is TGTGCCTGGAGTGTACTTTTCTACCTGGAACTGTCCTACGAGCAGTACTTC.

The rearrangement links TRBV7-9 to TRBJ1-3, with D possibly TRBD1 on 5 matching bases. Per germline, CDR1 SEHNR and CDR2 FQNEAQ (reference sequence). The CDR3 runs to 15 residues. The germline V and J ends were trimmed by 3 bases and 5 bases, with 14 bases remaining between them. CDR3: CASSFTGTSRNTIYF. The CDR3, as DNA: TGTGCCAGCAGCTTTACCGGGACCTCGCGAAACACCATATATTTT.

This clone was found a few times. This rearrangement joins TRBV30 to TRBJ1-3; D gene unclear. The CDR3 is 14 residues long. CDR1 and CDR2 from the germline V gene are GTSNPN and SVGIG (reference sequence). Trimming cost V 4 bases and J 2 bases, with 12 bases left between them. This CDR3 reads CAWTTDGPGNTIYF. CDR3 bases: TGTGCCTGGACTACCGATGGTCCTGGAAACACCATATATTTT.

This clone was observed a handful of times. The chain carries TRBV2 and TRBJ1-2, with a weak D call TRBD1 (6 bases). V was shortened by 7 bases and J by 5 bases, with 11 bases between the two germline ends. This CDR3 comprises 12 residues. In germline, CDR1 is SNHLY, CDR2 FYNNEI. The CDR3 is CASKRDIYGYTF. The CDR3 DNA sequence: TGTGCCAGCAAGCGGGACATTTATGGCTACACCTTC. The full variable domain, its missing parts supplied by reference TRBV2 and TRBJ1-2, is EPEVTQTPSHQVTQMGQEVILRCVPISNHLYFYWYRQILGQKVEFLVSFYNNEISEKSEIFDDQFSVERPDGSNFTLKIRSTKLEDSAMYFCASKRDIYGYTFGSGTRLTVV.

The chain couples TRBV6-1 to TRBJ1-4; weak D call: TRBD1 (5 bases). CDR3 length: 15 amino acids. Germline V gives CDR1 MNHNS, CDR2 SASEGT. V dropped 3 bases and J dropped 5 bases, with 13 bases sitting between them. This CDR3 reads CASSEVWDGNEKLFF. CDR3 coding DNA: TGTGCCAGCAGTGAGGTCTGGGACGGGAATGAAAAACTGTTTTTT.

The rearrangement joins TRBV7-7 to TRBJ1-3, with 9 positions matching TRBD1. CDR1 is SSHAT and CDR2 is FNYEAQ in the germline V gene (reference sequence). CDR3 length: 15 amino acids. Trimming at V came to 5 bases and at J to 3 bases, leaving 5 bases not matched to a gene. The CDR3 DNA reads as TGTGCCAGCAGCCAGGGACAGGGCTTTGGAAACACCATATATTTT. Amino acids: CASSQGQGFGNTIYF.

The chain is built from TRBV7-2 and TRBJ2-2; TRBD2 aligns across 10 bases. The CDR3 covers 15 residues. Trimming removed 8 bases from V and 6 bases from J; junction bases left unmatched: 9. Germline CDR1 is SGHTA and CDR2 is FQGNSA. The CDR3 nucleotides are TGTGCCAGCGCGAAGATAGCGGGGGGCGCCGGGGAGCTGTTTTTT. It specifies CASAKIAGGAGELFF.

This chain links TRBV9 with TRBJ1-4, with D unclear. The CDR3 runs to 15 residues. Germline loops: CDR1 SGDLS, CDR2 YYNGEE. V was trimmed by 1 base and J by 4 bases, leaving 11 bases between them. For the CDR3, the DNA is TGTGCCAGCAGCGTACCTTTAAGCGGTAATGAAAAACTGTTTTTT. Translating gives CASSVPLSGNEKLFF.

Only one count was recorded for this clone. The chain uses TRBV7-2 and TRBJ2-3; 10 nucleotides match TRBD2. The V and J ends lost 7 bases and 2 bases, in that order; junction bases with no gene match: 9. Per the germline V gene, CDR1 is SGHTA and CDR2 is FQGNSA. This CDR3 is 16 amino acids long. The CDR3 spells CASTRASGGATDTQYF. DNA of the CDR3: TGTGCCAGCACCCGGGCGAGCGGGGGGGCCACAGATACGCAGTATTTT. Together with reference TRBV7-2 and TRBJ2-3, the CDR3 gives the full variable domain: GAGVSQSPSNKVTEKGKDVELRCDPISGHTALYWYRQSLGQGLEFLIYFQGNSAPDKSGLPSDRFSAERTGGSVSTLTIQRTQQEDSAVYLCASTRASGGATDTQYFGPGTRLTVL.

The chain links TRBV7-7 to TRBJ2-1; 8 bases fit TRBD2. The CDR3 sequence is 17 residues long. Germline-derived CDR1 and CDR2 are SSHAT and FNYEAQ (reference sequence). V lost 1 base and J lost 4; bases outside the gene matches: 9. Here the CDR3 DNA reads TGTGCCAGCAGCTTAGGGCGCGGGGGGAGGGGGTACAATGAGCAGTTCTTC. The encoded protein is CASSLGRGGRGYNEQFF.

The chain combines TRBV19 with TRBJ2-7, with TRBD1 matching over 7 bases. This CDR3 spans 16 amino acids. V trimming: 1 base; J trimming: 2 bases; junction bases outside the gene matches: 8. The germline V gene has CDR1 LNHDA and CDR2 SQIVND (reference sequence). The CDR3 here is CASSIAGEGAPYEQYF. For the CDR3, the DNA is TGTGCCAGTAGTATAGCGGGTGAGGGGGCCCCCTACGAGCAGTACTTC.

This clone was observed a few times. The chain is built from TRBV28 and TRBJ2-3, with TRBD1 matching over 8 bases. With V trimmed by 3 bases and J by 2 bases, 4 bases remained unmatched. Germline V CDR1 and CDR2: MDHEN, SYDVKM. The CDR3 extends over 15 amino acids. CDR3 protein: CASSFQGANTDTQYF. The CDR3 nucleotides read TGTGCCAGCAGTTTTCAGGGGGCCAACACAGATACGCAGTATTTT.

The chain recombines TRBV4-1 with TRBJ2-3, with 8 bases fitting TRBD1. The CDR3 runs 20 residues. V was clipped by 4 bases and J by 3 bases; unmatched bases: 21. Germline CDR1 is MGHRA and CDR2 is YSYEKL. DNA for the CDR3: TGCGCCAGCAGCCTTCTTACCGGACAGGGACCAGCAGTCGTTACAGATACGCAGTATTTT. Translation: CASSLLTGQGPAVVTDTQYF.

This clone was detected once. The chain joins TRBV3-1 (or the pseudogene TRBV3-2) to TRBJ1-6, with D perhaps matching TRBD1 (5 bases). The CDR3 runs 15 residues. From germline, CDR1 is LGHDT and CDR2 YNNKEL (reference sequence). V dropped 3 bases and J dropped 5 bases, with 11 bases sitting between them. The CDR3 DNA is TGTGCCAGCAGCCACGGGACTCAGCATAATTCACCCCTCCACTTT. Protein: CASSHGTQHNSPLHF.